One sample yielded the 22 T cell receptor beta chains listed below, sequenced in a study of Ad26.COV2.S vaccination and SARS-CoV-2 variants. Stated treatment: 19 received Ad26.COV2.S at low or high dose, single or two shots; 5 received placebo; per-sample allocation not given. All samples were drawn on day 63, counting from the first vaccine or placebo injection. The protocol was immunoSEQ multiplex PCR, while the TCRdb copy is restricted to in-frame clones and leaves out a portion. The table lists hundreds of thousands of clones, around nine tenths of them singletons, with roughly 4.8% in the top ten. The sample was peripheral blood, taken in a trial of Ad26.COV2.S vaccine versus placebo. These receptors were obtained from a person aged 18-65 years who received the Ad26.COV2.S COVID-19 vaccine or a placebo.

The chain has TRBV5-4 and TRBJ2-7, with TRBD1 identical over 8 bases. V was pared by 2 bases and J by 6 bases, with 7 bases of the junction left unmatched. This CDR3 has 14 residues. Germline values: CDR1 SGHNT, CDR2 YYREEE (reference sequence). The CDR3 spells CASSLLDRASEQYF. CDR3 coding DNA: TGTGCCAGCAGCTTACTGGACAGGGCTTCCGAGCAGTACTTC.

The chain uses TRBV6-1 and TRBJ2-2, with 13 bases lining up with TRBD2. The trim removed 4 bases at V and 4 bases at J, leaving 3 bases unmatched. There are 16 residues in the CDR3. From germline, CDR1 is MNHNS and CDR2 SASEGT. The CDR3 DNA follows: TGTGCCAGCAGTGCCCGACTAGCGGGAGGCACCGGGGAGCTGTTTTTT. This translates into CASSARLAGGTGELFF.

This chain joins TRBV27 and TRBJ2-1; D unresolved. CDR3 size: 15 residues. Germline V lookup: CDR1 MNHEY, CDR2 SMNVEV (reference sequence). Trimming shortened V by 8 bases and J by 4 bases, and 18 bases separated the two germline ends. The CDR3 DNA is TGTGCCAGCCGTGATGAGTACCGAACATACAATGAGCAGTTCTTC. Translated, it gives CASRDEYRTYNEQFF.

The chain couples TRBV16 to TRBJ1-4; the D gene is possibly TRBD1 (5 bases). Germline V gene lookup returns CDR1 KGHSY and CDR2 FQNENV. The CDR3 totals 14 residues. Trimming pared 4 bases from V and 8 bases from J, leaving 14 bases between. CDR3 in DNA: TGTGCCAGCAGCCCCGGTGGGGGTGGCGAAAAACTGTTTTTT. Translation: CASSPGGGGEKLFF. The full variable domain, in which reference TRBV16 and TRBJ1-4 provide the parts outside the CDR3, is GEEVAQTPKHLVRGEGQKAKLYCAPIKGHSYVFWYQQVLKNEFKFLISFQNENVFDETGMPKERFSAKCLPNSPCSLEIQATKLEDSAVYFCASSPGGGGEKLFFGSGTQLSVL.

V usage is TRBV6-1 and J usage is TRBJ1-4; TRBD1 is a possible D gene (6 bases). The germline V gene encodes CDR1 MNHNS and CDR2 SASEGT. This CDR3 spans 15 amino acids. V lost 3 bases, J lost 4 bases, and 12 bases lay in between. CDR3 nucleotides: TGTGCCAGCAGTGAGCCAGGGGCCAGTAATGAAAAACTGTTTTTT. Translated: CASSEPGASNEKLFF.

The chain couples TRBV9 to TRBJ2-1; no clear D gene. V lost 4 bases to trimming and J lost 7 bases, with 15 bases between them. This CDR3 spans 14 amino acids. Germline V CDR1 and CDR2: SGDLS, YYNGEE. The CDR3 nucleotides read TGTGCCAGCAGCTCGCTCCCCAATCGGAATGAGCAGTTCTTC. Amino acid sequence: CASSSLPNRNEQFF.

The chain couples TRBV6-5 to TRBJ2-7; D possibly corresponds to TRBD1 (6 bases). The germline CDR1 and CDR2 sequences are MNHEY and SVGAGI. Trimming shortened V by 6 bases and J by 7 bases, and 10 bases separated the two germline ends. The CDR3 has 11 residues. CDR3 in amino acids: CASSLQGEQYF. The DNA for the CDR3 is TGTGCCAGCAGCCTACAGGGAGAGCAGTACTTC.

This chain connects TRBV29-1 to TRBJ2-7, with D perhaps TRBD1 or TRBD2 (5 bases each). The CDR3 consists of 13 residues. Trimming took off 6 bases at V and 0 bases at J, with 12 bases between the two ends. Germline assignment: CDR1 SQVTM and CDR2 ANQGSEA. DNA of the CDR3: TGCAGCGTCGGGACGGCCTACTCCTACGAGCAGTACTTC. It specifies CSVGTAYSYEQYF.

This clone was picked up a small number of times. The genes are TRBV5-6 and TRBJ1-2; 8 nucleotides match TRBD1. The V gene end was trimmed by 4 bases and the J gene end by 7 bases; junction bases not matched to a gene: 15. The CDR3 covers 16 residues. Germline CDR1 reads SGHDT; CDR2 reads YYEEEE. The CDR3 loop reads CASSPRTGWEVSGYTF. The CDR3 coding sequence is TGTGCCAGCAGCCCACGGACAGGGTGGGAGGTTAGTGGCTACACCTTC.

The chain carries TRBV4-2 and TRBJ2-5, with 8 bases aligning to TRBD1. The V gene end was trimmed by 5 bases and the J gene end by 4 bases; junction bases not matched to a gene: 6. The CDR3 totals 14 residues. Germline-derived CDR1 and CDR2 are LGHNA and YNFKEQ. The CDR3 nucleotides are TGTGCCAGCAGCTACGGACAGGGCGGAGAGACCCAGTACTTC. This sequence encodes CASSYGQGGETQYF.

The gene calls are TRBV7-2 and TRBJ2-7; 10 bases fit TRBD1. The CDR3 runs 15 residues. Germline V gives CDR1 SGHTA, CDR2 FQGNSA. J was trimmed by 6 bases and V by 1 base; bases with no gene match: 6. CDR3 protein: CASSLGGTGVSEQYF. The CDR3 DNA follows: TGTGCCAGCAGCTTAGGCGGGACAGGGGTATCCGAGCAGTACTTC.

The chain employs TRBV28 and TRBJ2-1; no clear D. The CDR3 consists of 16 residues. V dropped 1 base and J dropped 2 bases, with 12 bases sitting between them. Germline V gives CDR1 MDHEN, CDR2 SYDVKM. The CDR3 loop is CASSLLEPVTYNEQFF. As DNA, the CDR3 is TGTGCCAGCAGTTTATTGGAACCGGTTACCTACAATGAGCAGTTCTTC.

The V gene is TRBV5-4, the J gene TRBJ2-3; 9 bases map to TRBD2. CDR1 and CDR2 from the germline V gene are SGHNT and YYREEE (reference sequence). The CDR3 contains 16 residues. Trimming removed 1 base from V and 2 bases from J; junction bases left unmatched: 5. Here the CDR3 DNA reads TGTGCCAGCAGCTTGTACGCGGGAGGGCCCACAGATACGCAGTATTTT. Translating gives CASSLYAGGPTDTQYF. Combining the CDR3 with reference TRBV5-4 and TRBJ2-3 gives the whole variable domain ETGVTQSPTHLIKTRGQQVTLRCSSQSGHNTVSWYQQALGQGPQFIFQYYREEENGRGNFPPRFSGLQFPNYSSELNVNALELDDSALYLCASSLYAGGPTDTQYFGPGTRLTVL.

The V gene is TRBV27, the J gene TRBJ1-3; D may be TRBD1 (5 bases). Germline values: CDR1 MNHEY, CDR2 SMNVEV (reference sequence). The length of the CDR3 is 15 residues. Trimming stripped 5 bases from V and 2 bases from J, with 13 bases between. The CDR3 loop is CASSTQGLPGNTIYF. The CDR3 DNA reads TGTGCCAGCAGTACCCAGGGTTTACCTGGAAACACCATATATTTT.

The chain joins TRBV5-1 to TRBJ1-2; 7 bases are a match to TRBD1. This CDR3 contains 15 residues. After removal of 0 bases from V and 2 bases from J, the junction contained 4 bases not matched to a gene. The V gene's germline CDR1 is SGHRS and CDR2 YFSETQ. CDR3 DNA sequence: TGCGCCAGCAGCTTGGCCGCAGGGGGGAACTATGGCTACACCTTC. This translates into CASSLAAGGNYGYTF. Full variable domain (outside the CDR3, taken from reference TRBV5-1 and TRBJ1-2): KAGVTQTPRYLIKTRGQQVTLSCSPISGHRSVSWYQQTPGQGLQFLFEYFSETQRNKGNFPGRFSGRQFSNSRSEMNVSTLELGDSALYLCASSLAAGGNYGYTFGSGTRLTVV.

The V gene is TRBV27, the J gene TRBJ2-1, with D perhaps assigned TRBD1 or TRBD2 (5 bases each). The CDR3 is made up of 15 amino acids. Trimming took off 4 bases at V and 4 bases at J, with 14 bases between the two ends. Germline-derived CDR1 and CDR2 are MNHEY and SMNVEV (reference sequence). CDR3 sequence: CASSSIRDGYNEQFF. CDR3 DNA sequence: TGTGCCAGCAGTTCCATCCGGGACGGATACAATGAGCAGTTCTTC.

The rearrangement uses TRBV29-1 and TRBJ1-3; tentative D call: TRBD1 (6 bases). This CDR3 has 12 residues. V lost 7 bases, J lost 6 bases, and 13 bases lay in between. Per the germline V gene, CDR1 is SQVTM and CDR2 is ANQGSEA. CDR3 bases: TGCAGCGCAACAGGGAGTTCAAACACCATATATTTT. It translates to CSATGSSNTIYF.

V is TRBV7-9 and J is TRBJ1-1, with 8 bases that match TRBD1. Looked up from germline, CDR1 is SEHNR and CDR2 is FQNEAQ (reference sequence). The CDR3 totals 17 residues. After removal of 3 bases from V and 4 bases from J, the junction contained 13 bases not matched to a gene. The CDR3 protein is CASSFRTGSSFGTEAFF. In DNA, the CDR3 is TGTGCCAGCAGCTTCAGGACAGGGTCTTCTTTTGGCACTGAAGCTTTCTTT.

The chain employs TRBV19 and TRBJ2-2, with D perhaps TRBD1 (5 bases). CDR3 length equals 17 residues. Germline-derived CDR1 and CDR2 are LNHDA and SQIVND (reference sequence). With 2 bases removed from V and 0 bases from J, the gap between germline ends came to 13 bases. The CDR3 nucleotides are TGTGCCAGTAGTATAATAGACAGTCGCGCGAACACCGGGGAGCTGTTTTTT. Protein: CASSIIDSRANTGELFF.

J is TRBJ1-2 and V is TRBV7-9; TRBD1 aligns across 10 bases. CDR3 length: 16 residues. V shed 1 base and J 6 bases; nucleotides not matched to a gene: 8. Germline CDR1 reads SEHNR; CDR2 reads FQNEAQ (reference sequence). The CDR3 loop reads CASSLGGQGEGHGYTF. The CDR3 DNA sequence: TGTGCCAGCAGCTTAGGAGGACAGGGGGAAGGACATGGCTACACCTTC.

A note on this clone: Additional DNA sequences in this sample encode the identical CDR3. J is TRBJ2-1 and V is TRBV12-3 or TRBV12-4; D unresolved. Trimming shortened V by 3 bases and J by 4 bases, and 1 base separated the two germline ends. This CDR3 is built from 11 residues. CDR3 nucleotide sequence: TGTGCCAGCAGTTTTTACAATGAGCAGTTCTTC. Its protein product is CASSFYNEQFF.

The chain uses TRBV5-1 and TRBJ2-5; possible D gene TRBD1, 6 bases. The germline gives CDR1 SGHRS, CDR2 YFSETQ. The CDR3 spans 13 residues. The germline V and J ends were trimmed by 1 base and 7 bases, with 11 bases remaining between them. CDR3 sequence reads: CASSLSRGLTQYF. For the CDR3, the DNA is TGCGCCAGCAGCTTGAGCAGGGGTTTGACCCAGTACTTC.